The source of this TCR beta chain is a study of shared clonotypes between healthy human individuals. The assay was immunoSEQ multiplex PCR, and TCRdb's table has in-frame clones only and misses some. In the table there are some 900,000 clones, over 75% of which are singletons. The sequence was collected from a man in his late teens or twenties in good health. The specimen was memory CD4+ T cells sorted from blood. Subset reported: CD45RA-negative fraction.

CDR3 residues: CASSLIGPGGKANYGYTF. The CDR3 DNA reads as TGTGCCAGCAGTTTAATAGGTCCCGGGGGAAAAGCTAACTATGGCTACACCTTC. This rearrangement joins TRBV27 to TRBJ1-2, with D possibly matching TRBD1 (5 bases). Germline V CDR1 and CDR2: MNHEY, SMNVEV (reference sequence). The CDR3 length is 18 residues. The V end lost 2 bases, the J end lost 0 bases, and 19 bases lay between the germline ends.